This T cell receptor (beta chain) is from a study of blood T cell repertoires in COVID-19. Sequencing was performed with immunoSEQ multiplex PCR; in TCRdb, only in-frame clones are kept and a portion is missing. The table includes about 200,000 clones, 70% to 90% detected once. Germline V gene sequence: CDR1 MDHEN, CDR2 SYDVKM. V was shortened by 2 bases and J by 0 bases, with 11 bases between the two germline ends. The CDR3 consists of 16 residues. The receptor's source is a man aged 18 to 29 with active or convalescent COVID-19. The V gene is TRBV28, the J gene TRBJ1-5; D gene uncertain. Sequencing used peripheral blood. The CDR3 is CASSLNSPNSNQPQHF. The DNA of the CDR3 is TGTGCCAGCAGTTTAAACAGCCCAAATAGCAATCAGCCCCAGCATTTT.